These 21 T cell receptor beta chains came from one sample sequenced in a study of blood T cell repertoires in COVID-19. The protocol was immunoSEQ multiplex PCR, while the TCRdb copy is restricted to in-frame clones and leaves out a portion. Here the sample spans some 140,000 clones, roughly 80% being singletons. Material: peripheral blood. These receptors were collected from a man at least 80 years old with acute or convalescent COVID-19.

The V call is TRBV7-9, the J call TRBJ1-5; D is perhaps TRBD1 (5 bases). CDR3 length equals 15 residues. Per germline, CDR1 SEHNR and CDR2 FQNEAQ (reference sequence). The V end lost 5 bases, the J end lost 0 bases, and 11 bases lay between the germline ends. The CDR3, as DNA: TGTGCCAGCAGCCTCGGGGACTATAGCAATCAGCCCCAGCATTTT. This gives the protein CASSLGDYSNQPQHF.

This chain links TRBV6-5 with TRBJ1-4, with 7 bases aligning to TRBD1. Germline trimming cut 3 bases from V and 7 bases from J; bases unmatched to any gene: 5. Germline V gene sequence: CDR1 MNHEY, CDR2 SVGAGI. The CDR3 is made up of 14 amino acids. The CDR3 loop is CASSYLQGSEKLFF. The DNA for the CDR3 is TGTGCCAGCAGTTATTTACAGGGGTCTGAAAAACTGTTTTTT.

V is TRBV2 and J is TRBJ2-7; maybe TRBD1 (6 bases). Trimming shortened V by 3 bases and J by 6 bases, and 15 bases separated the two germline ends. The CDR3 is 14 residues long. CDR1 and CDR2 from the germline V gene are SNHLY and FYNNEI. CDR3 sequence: CASSEQGMGAEQYV. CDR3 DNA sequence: TGTGCCAGCAGTGAGCAGGGAATGGGGGCCGAGCAGTACGTC.

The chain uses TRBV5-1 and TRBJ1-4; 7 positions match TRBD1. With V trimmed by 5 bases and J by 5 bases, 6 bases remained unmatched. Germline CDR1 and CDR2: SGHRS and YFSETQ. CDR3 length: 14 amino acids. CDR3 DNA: TGCGCCAGCAGTCAGGGGGACTTCAATGAAAAACTGTTTTTT. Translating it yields CASSQGDFNEKLFF.

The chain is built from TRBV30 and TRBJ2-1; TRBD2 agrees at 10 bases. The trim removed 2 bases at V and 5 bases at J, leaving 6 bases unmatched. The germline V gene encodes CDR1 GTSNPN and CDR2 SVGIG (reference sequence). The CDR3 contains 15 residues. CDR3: CAWSPWTSGNNEQFF. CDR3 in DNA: TGTGCCTGGAGTCCTTGGACTAGCGGTAACAATGAGCAGTTCTTC.

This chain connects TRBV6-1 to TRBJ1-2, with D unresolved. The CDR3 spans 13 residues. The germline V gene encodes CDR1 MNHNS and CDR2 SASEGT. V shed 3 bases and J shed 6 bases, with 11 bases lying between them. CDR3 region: CASSDGRTDGYTF. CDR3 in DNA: TGTGCCAGCAGTGACGGGAGAACAGATGGCTACACCTTC.

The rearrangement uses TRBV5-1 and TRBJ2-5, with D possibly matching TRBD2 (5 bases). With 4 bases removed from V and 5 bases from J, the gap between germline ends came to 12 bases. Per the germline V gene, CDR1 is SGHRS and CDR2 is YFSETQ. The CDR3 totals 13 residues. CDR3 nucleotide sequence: TGCGCCAGCAGCAAGGACTGGTTGGAGACCCAGTACTTC. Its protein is CASSKDWLETQYF.

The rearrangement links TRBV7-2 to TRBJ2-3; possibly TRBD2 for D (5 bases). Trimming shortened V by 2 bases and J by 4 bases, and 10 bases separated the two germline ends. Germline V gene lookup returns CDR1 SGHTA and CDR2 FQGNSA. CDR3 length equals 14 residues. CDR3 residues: CASSLMREADTQYF. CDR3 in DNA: TGTGCCAGCAGCTTAATGAGGGAAGCAGATACGCAGTATTTT.

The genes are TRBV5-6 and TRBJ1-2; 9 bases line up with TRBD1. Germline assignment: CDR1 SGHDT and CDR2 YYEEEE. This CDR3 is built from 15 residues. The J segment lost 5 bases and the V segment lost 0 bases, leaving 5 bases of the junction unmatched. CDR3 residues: CASSLGQGGVYGYTF. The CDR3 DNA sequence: TGTGCCAGCAGCTTGGGACAGGGGGGAGTTTATGGCTACACCTTC.

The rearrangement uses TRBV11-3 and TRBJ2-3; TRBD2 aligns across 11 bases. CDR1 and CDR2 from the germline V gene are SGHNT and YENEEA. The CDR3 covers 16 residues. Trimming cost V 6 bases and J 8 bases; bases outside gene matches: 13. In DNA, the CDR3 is TGTGCCAGCAGACCCGGGACTAGCGGAATTCAGGGTACGCAGTATTTT. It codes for CASRPGTSGIQGTQYF. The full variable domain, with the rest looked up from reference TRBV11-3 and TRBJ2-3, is EAGVVQSPRYKIIEKKQPVAFWCNPISGHNTLYWYLQNLGQGPELLIRYENEEAVDDSQLPKDRFSAERLKGVDSTLKIQPAELGDSAVYLCASRPGTSGIQGTQYFGPGTRLTVL.

CDR3 sequence: CASIKGQGEGGYTF. The CDR3, as DNA: TGTGCCAGCATTAAGGGACAGGGGGAGGGTGGCTACACCTTC. The rearrangement links TRBV6-5 to TRBJ1-2, with 11 bases aligning to TRBD1. This CDR3 is 14 amino acids long. Germline CDR1 reads MNHEY; CDR2 reads SVGAGI. V shed 7 bases, J shed 7 bases, and the junction held 8 bases outside the gene matches.

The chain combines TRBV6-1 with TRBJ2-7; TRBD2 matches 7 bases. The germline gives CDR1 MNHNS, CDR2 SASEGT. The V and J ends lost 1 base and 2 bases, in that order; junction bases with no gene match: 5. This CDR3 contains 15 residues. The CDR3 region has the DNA TGTGCCAGCAGTGAAGGGGGAGGGTCTACCTACGAGCAGTACTTC. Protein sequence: CASSEGGGSTYEQYF.

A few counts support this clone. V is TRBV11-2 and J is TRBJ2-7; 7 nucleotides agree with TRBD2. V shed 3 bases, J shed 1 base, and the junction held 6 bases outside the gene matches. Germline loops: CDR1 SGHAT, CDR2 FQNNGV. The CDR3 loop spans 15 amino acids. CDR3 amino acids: CASSFAGGSSYEQYV. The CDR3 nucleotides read TGTGCCAGCAGCTTTGCCGGGGGGAGTTCCTACGAGCAGTACGTC.

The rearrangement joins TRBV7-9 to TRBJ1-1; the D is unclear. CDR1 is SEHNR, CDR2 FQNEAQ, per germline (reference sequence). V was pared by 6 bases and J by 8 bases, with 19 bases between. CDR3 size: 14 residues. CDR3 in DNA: TGTGCCAGCAGACCCGGGTCCGGAAACGCCGAAGCTTTCTTT. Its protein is CASRPGSGNAEAFF.

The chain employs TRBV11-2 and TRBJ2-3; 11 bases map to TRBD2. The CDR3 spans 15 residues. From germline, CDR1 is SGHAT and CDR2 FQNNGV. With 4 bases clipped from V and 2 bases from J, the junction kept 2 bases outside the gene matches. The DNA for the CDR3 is TGTGCCAGCAGCTCGACTAGCGGGGTCACAGATACGCAGTATTTT. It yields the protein CASSSTSGVTDTQYF.

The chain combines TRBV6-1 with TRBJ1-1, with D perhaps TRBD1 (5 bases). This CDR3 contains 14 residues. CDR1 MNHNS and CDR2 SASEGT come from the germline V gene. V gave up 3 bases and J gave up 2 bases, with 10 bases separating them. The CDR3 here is CASSEETANTEAFF. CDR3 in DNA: TGTGCCAGCAGTGAGGAGACAGCAAACACTGAAGCTTTCTTT.

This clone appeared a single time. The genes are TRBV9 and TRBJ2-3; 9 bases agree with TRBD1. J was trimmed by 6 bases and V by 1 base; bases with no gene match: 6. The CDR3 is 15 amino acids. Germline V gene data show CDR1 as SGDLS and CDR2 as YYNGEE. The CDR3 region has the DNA TGTGCCAGCAGCGTACTAAAACAGGGGGCCGATACGCAGTATTTT. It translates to CASSVLKQGADTQYF.

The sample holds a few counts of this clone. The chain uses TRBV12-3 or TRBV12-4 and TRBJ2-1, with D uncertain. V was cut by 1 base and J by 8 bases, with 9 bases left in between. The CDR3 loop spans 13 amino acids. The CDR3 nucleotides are TGTGCCAGCAGTTTAGTGGGCTGGGATGAGCAGTTCTTC. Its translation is CASSLVGWDEQFF.

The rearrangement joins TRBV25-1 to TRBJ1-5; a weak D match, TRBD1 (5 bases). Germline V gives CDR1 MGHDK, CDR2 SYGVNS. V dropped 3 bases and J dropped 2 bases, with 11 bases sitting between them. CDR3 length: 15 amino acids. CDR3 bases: TGTGCCAGCAGTGACTCGGACATCCGCAATCAGCCCCAGCATTTT. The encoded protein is CASSDSDIRNQPQHF.

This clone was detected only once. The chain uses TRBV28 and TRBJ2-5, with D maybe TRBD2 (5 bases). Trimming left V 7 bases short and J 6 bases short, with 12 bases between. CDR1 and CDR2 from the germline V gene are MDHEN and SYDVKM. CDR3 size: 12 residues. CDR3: CASIDYKQTQYF. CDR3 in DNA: TGTGCCAGCATCGACTATAAACAGACCCAGTACTTC.

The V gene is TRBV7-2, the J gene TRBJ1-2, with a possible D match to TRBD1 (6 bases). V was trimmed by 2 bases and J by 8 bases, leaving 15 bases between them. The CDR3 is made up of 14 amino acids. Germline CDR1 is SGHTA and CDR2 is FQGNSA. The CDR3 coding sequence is TGTGCCAGCAGCTTACACGGGGGGGCCGGGGGCTACACCTTC. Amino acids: CASSLHGGAGGYTF.